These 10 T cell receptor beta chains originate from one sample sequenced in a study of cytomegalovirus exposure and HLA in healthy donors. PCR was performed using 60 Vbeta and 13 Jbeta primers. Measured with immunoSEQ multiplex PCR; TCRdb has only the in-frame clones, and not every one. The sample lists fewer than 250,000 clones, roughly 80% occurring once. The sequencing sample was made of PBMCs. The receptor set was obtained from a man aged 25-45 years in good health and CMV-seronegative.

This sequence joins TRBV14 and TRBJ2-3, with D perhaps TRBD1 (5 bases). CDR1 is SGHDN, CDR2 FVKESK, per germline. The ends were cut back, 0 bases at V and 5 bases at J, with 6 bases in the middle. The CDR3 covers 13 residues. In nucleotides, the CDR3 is TGTGCCAGCAGCCAAGAAAGGGGAGATACGCAGTATTTT. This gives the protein CASSQERGDTQYF.

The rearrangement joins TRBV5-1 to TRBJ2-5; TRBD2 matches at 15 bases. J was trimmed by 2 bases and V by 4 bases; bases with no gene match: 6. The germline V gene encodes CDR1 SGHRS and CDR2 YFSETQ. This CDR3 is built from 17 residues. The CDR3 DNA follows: TGCGCCAGCAGCACGGGACTAGCGGGGGGCAAACAAGAGACCCAGTACTTC. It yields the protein CASSTGLAGGKQETQYF. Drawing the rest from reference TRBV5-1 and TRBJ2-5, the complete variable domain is KAGVTQTPRYLIKTRGQQVTLSCSPISGHRSVSWYQQTPGQGLQFLFEYFSETQRNKGNFPGRFSGRQFSNSRSEMNVSTLELGDSALYLCASSTGLAGGKQETQYFGPGTRLLVL.

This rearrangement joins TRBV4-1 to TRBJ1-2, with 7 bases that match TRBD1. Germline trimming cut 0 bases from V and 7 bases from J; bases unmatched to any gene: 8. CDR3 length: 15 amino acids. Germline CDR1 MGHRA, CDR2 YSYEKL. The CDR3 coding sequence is TGCGCCAGCAGCCAAGATCGTGGGGCAGGGGGTGGCTACACCTTC. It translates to CASSQDRGAGGGYTF.

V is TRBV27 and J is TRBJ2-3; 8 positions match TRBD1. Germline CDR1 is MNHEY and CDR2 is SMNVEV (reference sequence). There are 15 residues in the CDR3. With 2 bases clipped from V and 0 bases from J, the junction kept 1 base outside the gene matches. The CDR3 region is CASSLRTGSTDTQYF. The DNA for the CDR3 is TGTGCCAGCAGTTTACGGACAGGGAGCACAGATACGCAGTATTTT.

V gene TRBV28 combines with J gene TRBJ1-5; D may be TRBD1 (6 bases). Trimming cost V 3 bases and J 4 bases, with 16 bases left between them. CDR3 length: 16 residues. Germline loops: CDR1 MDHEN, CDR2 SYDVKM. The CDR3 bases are TGTGCCAGCAGTTTCAGTAAGGGGGGGTGGAATCAGCCCCAGCATTTT. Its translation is CASSFSKGGWNQPQHF. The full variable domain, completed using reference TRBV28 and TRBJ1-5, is DVKVTQSSRYLVKRTGEKVFLECVQDMDHENMFWYRQDPGLGLRLIYFSYDVKMKEKGDIPEGYSVSREKKERFSLILESASTNQTSMYLCASSFSKGGWNQPQHFGDGTRLSIL.

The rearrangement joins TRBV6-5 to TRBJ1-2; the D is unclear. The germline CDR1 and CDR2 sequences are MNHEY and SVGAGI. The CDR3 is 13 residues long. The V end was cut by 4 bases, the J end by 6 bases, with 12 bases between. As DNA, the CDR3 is TGTGCCAGCAGTTTAGACACCAGCCATGGCTACACCTTC. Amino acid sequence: CASSLDTSHGYTF.

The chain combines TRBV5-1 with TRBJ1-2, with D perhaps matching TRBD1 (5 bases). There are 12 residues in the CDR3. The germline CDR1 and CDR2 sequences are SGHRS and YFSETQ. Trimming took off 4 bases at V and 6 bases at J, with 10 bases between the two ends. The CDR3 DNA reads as TGCGCCAGCAGCCCAGACAGCGATGGCTACACCTTC. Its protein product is CASSPDSDGYTF. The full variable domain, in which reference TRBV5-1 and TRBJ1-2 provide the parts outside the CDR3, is KAGVTQTPRYLIKTRGQQVTLSCSPISGHRSVSWYQQTPGQGLQFLFEYFSETQRNKGNFPGRFSGRQFSNSRSEMNVSTLELGDSALYLCASSPDSDGYTFGSGTRLTVV.

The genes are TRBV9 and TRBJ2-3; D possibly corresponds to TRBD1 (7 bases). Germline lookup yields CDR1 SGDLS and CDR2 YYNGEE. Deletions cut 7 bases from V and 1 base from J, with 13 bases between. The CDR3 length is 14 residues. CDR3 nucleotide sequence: TGTGCCAGCGGAGGGGGCGGGGGCACAGATACGCAGTATTTT. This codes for CASGGGGGTDTQYF.

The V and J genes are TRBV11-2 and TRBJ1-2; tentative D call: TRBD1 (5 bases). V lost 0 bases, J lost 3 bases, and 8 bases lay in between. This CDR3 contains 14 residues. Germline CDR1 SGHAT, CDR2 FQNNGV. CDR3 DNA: TGTGCCAGCAGCTTAGATGGGGCAGACTATGGCTACACCTTC. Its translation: CASSLDGADYGYTF.

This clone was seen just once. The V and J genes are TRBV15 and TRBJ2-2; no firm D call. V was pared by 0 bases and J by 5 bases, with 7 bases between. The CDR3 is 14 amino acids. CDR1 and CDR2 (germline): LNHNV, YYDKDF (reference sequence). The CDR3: CATSRDLNTGELFF. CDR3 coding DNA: TGTGCCACCAGCAGAGACCTTAATACCGGGGAGCTGTTTTTT.